These T cell receptor beta chains were read from a single sample in a study of blood T cell repertoires in COVID-19. The protocol was immunoSEQ multiplex PCR, while the TCRdb copy is restricted to in-frame clones and leaves out a portion. The sample yields 85,000 to 120,000 clones, roughly 92% seen once. The sequencing input was peripheral blood. The receptors were gathered from a woman aged 45-60 years with COVID-19, enrolled during active disease. CDR3s include the opening cysteine and the closing phenylalanine or tryptophan. The order of the fields is J gene, V gene, D gene, CDR3 protein, CDR3 DNA. A D gene is named only where the DNA matches it firmly.

j_call: TRBJ2-3
v_call: TRBV19
d_call: .
cdr3_aa: CASSTAAGRDTQYF
cdr3_nt: TGTGCCAGTAGTACGGCGGCGGGGCGAGATACGCAGTATTTT

j_call: TRBJ2-7
v_call: TRBV5-5
d_call: TRBD1
cdr3_aa: CASSLARTGAYEQYF
cdr3_nt: TGTGCCAGCAGCTTGGCCCGGACAGGGGCCTACGAGCAGTACTTC

j_call: TRBJ2-2
v_call: TRBV18
d_call: .
cdr3_aa: CASSPEGRRGTGELFF
cdr3_nt: TGTGCCAGCTCACCGGAAGGTCGGCGAGGAACCGGGGAGCTGTTTTTT

j_call: TRBJ1-2
v_call: TRBV12-3/TRBV12-4
d_call: .
cdr3_aa: CASSQPGNYGYTF
cdr3_nt: TGTGCCAGCAGTCAGCCAGGGAACTATGGCTACACCTTC

j_call: TRBJ2-3
v_call: TRBV28
d_call: .
cdr3_aa: CASSPTKTGTDTQYF
cdr3_nt: TGTGCCAGCAGTCCAACTAAGACAGGCACAGATACGCAGTATTTT

j_call: TRBJ1-2
v_call: TRBV29-1
d_call: TRBD1
cdr3_aa: CSAIRDRGYGYTF
cdr3_nt: TGCAGCGCCATCCGGGACAGGGGTTATGGCTACACCTTC

j_call: TRBJ1-1
v_call: TRBV6-6
d_call: TRBD1
cdr3_aa: CASSPRTGATEAFF
cdr3_nt: TGTGCCAGCAGCCCCCGGACAGGGGCCACTGAAGCTTTCTTT

j_call: TRBJ1-3
v_call: TRBV19
d_call: .
cdr3_aa: CASSPRLTISGNTIYF
cdr3_nt: TGTGCCAGTAGTCCACGCCTGACAATCTCTGGAAACACCATATATTTT

j_call: TRBJ1-1
v_call: TRBV6-5
d_call: TRBD1
cdr3_aa: CASSSTGRNTEAFF
cdr3_nt: TGTGCCAGCAGCTCGACAGGGAGGAACACTGAAGCTTTCTTT

j_call: TRBJ1-6
v_call: TRBV5-4
d_call: TRBD1
cdr3_aa: CASSSLDRGNSPLHF
cdr3_nt: TGTGCCAGCAGTTCCCTGGACAGGGGAAATTCACCCCTCCACTTT

j_call: TRBJ1-3
v_call: TRBV21-1
d_call: .
cdr3_aa: CASRIQGCSGNTIYF
cdr3_nt: TGTGCCAGCAGGATACAGGGCTGCTCTGGAAACACCATATATTTT

j_call: TRBJ2-2
v_call: TRBV6-1
d_call: TRBD1
cdr3_aa: CASTEHGSGQGRTGELFF
cdr3_nt: TGTGCCAGCACTGAACATGGGAGCGGACAGGGTCGGACCGGGGAGCTGTTTTTT

j_call: TRBJ2-2
v_call: TRBV10-3
d_call: TRBD2
cdr3_aa: CAISTLAGENTGELFF
cdr3_nt: TGTGCCATCAGTACCTTAGCGGGGGAGAACACCGGGGAGCTGTTTTTT

j_call: TRBJ1-5
v_call: TRBV19
d_call: TRBD1
cdr3_aa: CASSIGGTGGEVPQHF
cdr3_nt: TGTGCCAGTAGTATCGGGGGGACAGGGGGCGAGGTGCCCCAGCATTTT